The rows below give T cell receptor beta chains drawn from one sample of a study of blood T cell repertoires in COVID-19. This table comes from immunoSEQ multiplex PCR, and its TCRdb copy is limited to in-frame clones, with some not included. Here the sample spans around 250,000 clones, around 80% being singletons. Sample: peripheral blood. Source of these receptors: a woman aged 18-29 years with acute or convalescent COVID-19. Each CDR3 is given with its conserved first and last residue. The D gene is left open where the match is weak. Clone size is not always given. Where it is, it says once, few, many or a class for expanded clones.

j_call: TRBJ2-1
v_call: TRBV5-6
cdr3_length: 16
d_call: TRBD2
clone_size: -
cdr3_nt: TGTGCCAGCAGCGTGGCGACTAGCGGGAGGGACAATGAGCAGTTCTTC
cdr3_aa: CASSVATSGRDNEQFF

j_call: TRBJ1-1
v_call: TRBV6-5
cdr3_length: 14
d_call: TRBD1
clone_size: once
cdr3_nt: TGTGCCAGCAGTTACGTGACAGGGCGCACTGAAGCTTTCTTT
cdr3_aa: CASSYVTGRTEAFF

j_call: TRBJ2-7
v_call: TRBV10-3
cdr3_length: 14
d_call: TRBD2
clone_size: -
cdr3_nt: TGTGCCATTGCCGAGACAGCGGGGTCGTACGAGCAGTACTTC
cdr3_aa: CAIAETAGSYEQYF

j_call: TRBJ1-1
v_call: TRBV10-3
cdr3_length: 16
d_call: TRBD1
clone_size: -
cdr3_nt: TGTGCCATCAGTCCTGGGACAGGCCCCAGGGGCACTGAAGCTTTCTTT
cdr3_aa: CAISPGTGPRGTEAFF

j_call: TRBJ2-2
v_call: TRBV9
cdr3_length: 15
d_call: -
clone_size: few
cdr3_nt: TGTGCCAGCAGCGGGAAACTACTAGACACCGGGGAGCTGTTTTTT
cdr3_aa: CASSGKLLDTGELFF

j_call: TRBJ2-3
v_call: TRBV18
cdr3_length: 16
d_call: -
clone_size: -
cdr3_nt: TGTGCCAGCCAACCCCAGGGTTCCACCCTTGCTGATACGCAGTATTTT
cdr3_aa: CASQPQGSTLADTQYF

j_call: TRBJ2-7
v_call: TRBV6-5
cdr3_length: 12
d_call: -
clone_size: -
cdr3_nt: TGTGCCAGCAGGGGACAACGCTACGAGCAGTACTTC
cdr3_aa: CASRGQRYEQYF

j_call: TRBJ1-1
v_call: TRBV11-2
cdr3_length: 11
d_call: -
clone_size: -
cdr3_nt: TGTGCCAGCAGCTTAGTGAGTGAAGCTTTCTTT
cdr3_aa: CASSLVSEAFF

j_call: TRBJ1-2
v_call: TRBV4-1
cdr3_length: 15
d_call: -
clone_size: -
cdr3_nt: TGCGCCAGCAGCCAAGAGGTGACAGACTACTATGGCTACACCTTC
cdr3_aa: CASSQEVTDYYGYTF

j_call: TRBJ2-5
v_call: TRBV6-1
cdr3_length: 16
d_call: TRBD1
clone_size: once
cdr3_nt: TGTGCCAGCAGTGATCAGACAGGGGGAATTGGGGAGACCCAGTACTTC
cdr3_aa: CASSDQTGGIGETQYF

j_call: TRBJ2-3
v_call: TRBV5-6
cdr3_length: 14
d_call: TRBD1
clone_size: few
cdr3_nt: TGTGCCAGCGGTATACAGGGGCTCACAGATACGCAGTATTTT
cdr3_aa: CASGIQGLTDTQYF

j_call: TRBJ2-3
v_call: TRBV30
cdr3_length: 14
d_call: -
clone_size: -
cdr3_nt: TGTGCCTGGAGTGAACAACGTGCGACTGATACGCAGTATTTT
cdr3_aa: CAWSEQRATDTQYF

j_call: TRBJ1-2
v_call: TRBV18
cdr3_length: 18
d_call: TRBD1
clone_size: -
cdr3_nt: TGTGCCAGCTCACCATCGTTTTTAGGGGACAGCAACAACTATGGCTACACCTTC
cdr3_aa: CASSPSFLGDSNNYGYTF

j_call: TRBJ2-2
v_call: TRBV9
cdr3_length: 16
d_call: TRBD2
clone_size: -
cdr3_nt: TGTGCCAGCAGCGCGGGGACTAGCGGGAGTGGCGGGGAGCTGTTTTTT
cdr3_aa: CASSAGTSGSGGELFF

j_call: TRBJ2-1
v_call: TRBV5-1
cdr3_length: 14
d_call: -
clone_size: -
cdr3_nt: TGCGCCACCAGTGGGGGGAGCTCCTACAATGAGCAGTTCTTC
cdr3_aa: CATSGGSSYNEQFF

j_call: TRBJ2-7
v_call: TRBV7-9
cdr3_length: 13
d_call: TRBD2
clone_size: -
cdr3_nt: TGTGCCAGCAGCTTGGGACTAGCCGTCGAGCAGTACTTC
cdr3_aa: CASSLGLAVEQYF

j_call: TRBJ2-2
v_call: TRBV4-3
cdr3_length: 13
d_call: -
clone_size: once
cdr3_nt: TGCGCCAGCAGCCCCACTTTCACCGGGGAGCTGTTTTTT
cdr3_aa: CASSPTFTGELFF

j_call: TRBJ2-2
v_call: TRBV28
cdr3_length: 15
d_call: TRBD1
clone_size: once
cdr3_nt: TGTGCCAGCCATGGGGCAGGGGGCCTTAACGGGGAGCTGTTTTTT
cdr3_aa: CASHGAGGLNGELFF

j_call: TRBJ2-1
v_call: TRBV20-1
cdr3_length: 14
d_call: -
clone_size: -
cdr3_nt: TGCAGTGCTAGTGGAATGAGCTCCTACAATGAGCAGTTCTTC
cdr3_aa: CSASGMSSYNEQFF

j_call: TRBJ2-7
v_call: TRBV7-8
cdr3_length: 13
d_call: TRBD1
clone_size: -
cdr3_nt: TGTGCCAGCAGCCCTGGGACAGGGGGCGAGCAGTACTTC
cdr3_aa: CASSPGTGGEQYF

j_call: TRBJ1-5
v_call: TRBV5-1
cdr3_length: 15
d_call: -
clone_size: -
cdr3_nt: TGCGCCAGCAGCTTGGGGACAGCTGCCAATCAGCCCCAGCATTTT
cdr3_aa: CASSLGTAANQPQHF

j_call: TRBJ2-5
v_call: TRBV2
cdr3_length: 12
d_call: -
clone_size: -
cdr3_nt: TGTGCCAGCAGTGAACAGGTAGAGACCCAGTACTTC
cdr3_aa: CASSEQVETQYF

j_call: TRBJ1-5
v_call: TRBV6-2/TRBV6-3
cdr3_length: 13
d_call: -
clone_size: -
cdr3_nt: TGTGCCAGCAGCTGGAGCGGCAATCAGCCCCAGCATTTT
cdr3_aa: CASSWSGNQPQHF

j_call: TRBJ1-2
v_call: TRBV7-6
cdr3_length: 15
d_call: -
clone_size: many
cdr3_nt: TGTGCCAGCAGCCCCGGGGTAGGGCCTCTCTATGGCTACACCTTC
cdr3_aa: CASSPGVGPLYGYTF

j_call: TRBJ1-5
v_call: TRBV7-2
cdr3_length: 13
d_call: TRBD1
clone_size: few
cdr3_nt: TGTGCCAGCAGCGGGAACAGGGGTCAGCCCCAGCATTTT
cdr3_aa: CASSGNRGQPQHF

j_call: TRBJ2-7
v_call: TRBV6-1
cdr3_length: 19
d_call: TRBD2
clone_size: -
cdr3_nt: TGTGCCAGCAGTGAGGGGCCGGGGCTAGCGGGAGGCCCAGGGAGGGAGCAGTACTTC
cdr3_aa: CASSEGPGLAGGPGREQYF

j_call: TRBJ1-1
v_call: TRBV27
cdr3_length: 14
d_call: -
clone_size: -
cdr3_nt: TGTGCCAGCAGTTTGTACAGGATGAACACTGAAGCTTTCTTT
cdr3_aa: CASSLYRMNTEAFF

j_call: TRBJ2-3
v_call: TRBV12-5
cdr3_length: 16
d_call: TRBD2
clone_size: -
cdr3_nt: TGTGCTAGTGGTTTTCTAGCGGGAACGATCCCAGATACGCAGTATTTT
cdr3_aa: CASGFLAGTIPDTQYF

j_call: TRBJ2-7
v_call: TRBV5-4
cdr3_length: 14
d_call: TRBD1
clone_size: -
cdr3_nt: TGTGCCAGCAGCCCGGGACAGGGCTCCTACGAGCAGTACTTC
cdr3_aa: CASSPGQGSYEQYF

j_call: TRBJ2-7
v_call: TRBV28
cdr3_length: 15
d_call: -
clone_size: -
cdr3_nt: TGTGCCAGCAGTTTTCGGGACTTACCTCTCTACGAGCAGTACTTC
cdr3_aa: CASSFRDLPLYEQYF

j_call: TRBJ2-5
v_call: TRBV28
cdr3_length: 16
d_call: -
clone_size: -
cdr3_nt: TGTGCCAGCAGTCCCCCATACGGCGGGAACCAAGAGACCCAGTACTTC
cdr3_aa: CASSPPYGGNQETQYF

j_call: TRBJ1-5
v_call: TRBV2
cdr3_length: 17
d_call: -
clone_size: -
cdr3_nt: TGTGCCAGCAGGGACGACAGGTTGTGGAATAGCAATCAGCCCCAGCATTTT
cdr3_aa: CASRDDRLWNSNQPQHF

j_call: TRBJ2-5
v_call: TRBV10-3
cdr3_length: 14
d_call: TRBD2
clone_size: once
cdr3_nt: TGTGCCATCAGTCCGGGACTAGCGACGGAGACCCAGTACTTC
cdr3_aa: CAISPGLATETQYF

j_call: TRBJ2-7
v_call: TRBV29-1
cdr3_length: 13
d_call: TRBD1
clone_size: -
cdr3_nt: TGCAGCGTTGGGCCAGGGGGACGGGGCGAGCAGTACTTC
cdr3_aa: CSVGPGGRGEQYF

j_call: TRBJ2-7
v_call: TRBV18
cdr3_length: 14
d_call: -
clone_size: -
cdr3_nt: TGTGCCAGCTCACCAGCGGTCTTAGTTCCCGAGCAGTACTTC
cdr3_aa: CASSPAVLVPEQYF

j_call: TRBJ1-2
v_call: TRBV5-1
cdr3_length: 15
d_call: TRBD1
clone_size: few
cdr3_nt: TGCGCCAGCAGCTGGGACAGATCCTTAAACTATGGCTACACCTTC
cdr3_aa: CASSWDRSLNYGYTF

j_call: TRBJ2-1
v_call: TRBV7-3
cdr3_length: 16
d_call: TRBD2
clone_size: few
cdr3_nt: TGTGCCAGCAGCTTAATTAGCGGGAGTTCCTACAATGAGCAGTTCTTC
cdr3_aa: CASSLISGSSYNEQFF

j_call: TRBJ2-7
v_call: TRBV6-2/TRBV6-3
cdr3_length: 16
d_call: TRBD2
clone_size: -
cdr3_nt: TGTGCCAGCAGTTACTCAAGGCGGGGGAGGTCCTACGAGCAGTACTTC
cdr3_aa: CASSYSRRGRSYEQYF

j_call: TRBJ1-3
v_call: TRBV5-4
cdr3_length: 17
d_call: -
clone_size: -
cdr3_nt: TGTGCCAGCAGCTTGCAATTTGGGGGGATCCCTGGAAACACCATATATTTT
cdr3_aa: CASSLQFGGIPGNTIYF

j_call: TRBJ2-3
v_call: TRBV5-1
cdr3_length: 19
d_call: TRBD2
clone_size: -
cdr3_nt: TGCGCCAGCAGCTTGGCGCCAGGGACCGGACTAGCGGGAACGGATACGCAGTATTTT
cdr3_aa: CASSLAPGTGLAGTDTQYF

j_call: TRBJ2-1
v_call: TRBV5-1
cdr3_length: 14
d_call: -
clone_size: few
cdr3_nt: TGCGCCAGCAGCCCCCAGAACCCCGGGACTCAGCAGTTCTTC
cdr3_aa: CASSPQNPGTQQFF

j_call: TRBJ2-5
v_call: TRBV18
cdr3_length: 14
d_call: -
clone_size: -
cdr3_nt: TGTGCCAGCTCACCACGTGCGGGTCTGGAGACCCAGTACTTC
cdr3_aa: CASSPRAGLETQYF

j_call: TRBJ2-3
v_call: TRBV9
cdr3_length: 14
d_call: TRBD2
clone_size: -
cdr3_nt: TGTGCCAGCAGCCCCGCCGGGGGGACAGATACGCAGTATTTT
cdr3_aa: CASSPAGGTDTQYF

j_call: TRBJ1-1
v_call: TRBV18
cdr3_length: 14
d_call: -
clone_size: -
cdr3_nt: TGTGCCAGCTCAGATCAGGGAGGGGACACTGAAGCTTTCTTT
cdr3_aa: CASSDQGGDTEAFF

j_call: TRBJ2-2
v_call: TRBV29-1
cdr3_length: 16
d_call: -
clone_size: -
cdr3_nt: TGCAGCGTTGAAGAGGCGGGACGGCGGAACACCGGGGAGCTGTTTTTT
cdr3_aa: CSVEEAGRRNTGELFF

j_call: TRBJ2-5
v_call: TRBV18
cdr3_length: 16
d_call: TRBD1
clone_size: -
cdr3_nt: TGTGCCAGCTCACCGCGCGGGGGACAGGGTTCGGAGACCCAGTACTTC
cdr3_aa: CASSPRGGQGSETQYF

j_call: TRBJ2-5
v_call: TRBV6-5
cdr3_length: 16
d_call: -
clone_size: -
cdr3_nt: TGTGCCAGCAGTTCAGATCACATGGCAAAACAAGAGACCCAGTACTTC
cdr3_aa: CASSSDHMAKQETQYF

j_call: TRBJ1-4
v_call: TRBV18
cdr3_length: 14
d_call: TRBD1
clone_size: -
cdr3_nt: TGTGCCAGCTCGCTACAGGGGGCGCGAGAAAAACTGTTTTTT
cdr3_aa: CASSLQGAREKLFF

j_call: TRBJ1-6
v_call: TRBV5-6
cdr3_length: 15
d_call: TRBD1
clone_size: few
cdr3_nt: TGTGCCAGCAGCACCGGGACAGCCAATAATTCACCCCTCCACTTT
cdr3_aa: CASSTGTANNSPLHF

j_call: TRBJ2-1
v_call: TRBV3-1/TRBV3-2
cdr3_length: 19
d_call: TRBD2
clone_size: -
cdr3_nt: TGTGCCAGCAGCCCTTTATATACCCGGACTAGCGGGAGGCGAAATGAGCAGTTCTTC
cdr3_aa: CASSPLYTRTSGRRNEQFF

j_call: TRBJ2-3
v_call: TRBV10-2
cdr3_length: 15
d_call: TRBD2
clone_size: -
cdr3_nt: TGCGCCAGCAGTGAAGGGACTAGCGGGAGAGATACGCAGTATTTT
cdr3_aa: CASSEGTSGRDTQYF

j_call: TRBJ1-3
v_call: TRBV12-2
cdr3_length: 14
d_call: -
clone_size: -
cdr3_nt: TGTGCAAGTCGCTTAGGTGGGGCTCGAAACACCATATATTTT
cdr3_aa: CASRLGGARNTIYF

j_call: TRBJ2-1
v_call: TRBV10-1
cdr3_length: 15
d_call: -
clone_size: -
cdr3_nt: TGCGCCAGCAGTAAAATATCAGGACAGTACAATGAGCAGTTCTTC
cdr3_aa: CASSKISGQYNEQFF

j_call: TRBJ2-7
v_call: TRBV21-1
cdr3_length: 17
d_call: -
clone_size: -
cdr3_nt: TGTGCCAGCAGCAGAAGGAGGCTGACTAGCGGGAGTTACGAGCAGTACTTC
cdr3_aa: CASSRRRLTSGSYEQYF